These 18 T cell receptor beta chains share one sample of origin, sequenced in a study of CD8+CD57+ T cells in acquired aplastic anemia. Patients chosen for sequencing had CD8+CD57+ cells that had expanded, as shown by flow cytometry. Genomic DNA acted as the template from which TCR beta VDJ combination and CDR3 sequence profiling were carried out. Each CDR3 protein is one row after TCRdb ran MiXCR on the reads. The sample consists of a few hundred thousand distinct CDR3 sequences, around 82% of them appearing once. Sample: sorted CD4+, CD8+, or CD8+CD57+ T cells (not recorded which) from PBMCs. These receptors all stem from a human donor with aplastic anemia.

V is TRBV7-3 and J is TRBJ1-2; D ambiguous. The germline gives CDR1 SGHTA, CDR2 FQGTGA. The CDR3 has 15 residues. Trimming stripped 3 bases from V and 13 bases from J, with 24 bases between. Here the CDR3 DNA reads TGTGCCAGCAGCTTTACTGGCGCAATGAGCAGTTCTTCCACCTTC. The encoded protein is CASSFTGAMSSSSTF.

The chain recombines TRBV19 with TRBJ1-2; 9 nucleotides agree with TRBD1. The V gene end was trimmed by 9 bases and the J gene end by 7 bases; junction bases not matched to a gene: 12. The CDR3 length is 14 residues. Germline V gene data show CDR1 as LNHDA and CDR2 as SQIVND (reference sequence). The CDR3 sequence is CASSLGQGIRGYTF. The CDR3 coding sequence is TGTGCCAGCAGCTTAGGACAGGGGATTCGTGGCTACACCTTC.

Remarks on this clonotype: Without the conserved terminal phenylalanine or tryptophan, this CDR3 likely stems from a read error. It is unclear where the CDR3 begins or ends on the DNA, so no DNA is shown, and the CDR3 is as TCRdb lists it. This CDR3 is CASSVGSDTPHFG. This chain links TRBV9 with TRBJ1-6. Germline loops: CDR1 SGDLS, CDR2 YYNGEE. The CDR3 spans 13 residues, counting both ends.

This clonotype was recorded a few times. CDR3 bases: TGTGCCAGCAGCTTGGGGGAGGACTCCAGGGGCGAGACCCAGTACTTC. It codes for CASSLGEDSRGETQYF. The chain joins TRBV5-6 to TRBJ2-5; D might be TRBD1 or TRBD2, each matching 6 bases. This CDR3 region has 16 residues. The V and J ends lost 0 bases and 5 bases respectively, with 17 bases between them. In germline, CDR1 is SGHDT, CDR2 YYEEEE. Complete variable domain (other parts from reference TRBV5-6 and TRBJ2-5): DAGVTQSPTHLIKTRGQQVTLRCSPKSGHDTVSWYQQALGQGPQFIFQYYEEEERQRGNFPDRFSGHQFPNYSSELNVNALLLGDSALYLCASSLGEDSRGETQYFGPGTRLLVL.

J is TRBJ2-7 and V is TRBV19; TRBD1 or TRBD2 may be the D gene (6 bases each). Germline V lookup: CDR1 LNHDA, CDR2 SQIVND (reference sequence). CDR3 length: 13 residues. Between the trimmed V and J ends, which lost 5 bases and 4 bases, there was a span of 12 bases. The CDR3 bases are TGTGCCAGTAGTCAACAGGGAGGTTACGAGCAGTACTTC. This sequence encodes CASSQQGGYEQYF.

The chain is built from TRBV6-2 or TRBV6-3 and TRBJ2-7; 8 nucleotides agree with TRBD1. Germline trimming cut 2 bases from V and 6 bases from J; bases unmatched to any gene: 18. Per the germline V gene, CDR1 is MNHEY and CDR2 is SVGEGT. CDR3 length equals 18 residues. The CDR3, as DNA: TGTGCCAGCAGTTACCTCACACCGGGACAGGCGAACCTGGCCGAGCAGTACGTC. Translation: CASSYLTPGQANLAEQYV.

The V and J genes are TRBV15 and TRBJ2-5, with D unresolved. Germline V lookup: CDR1 LNHNV, CDR2 YYDKDF (reference sequence). V lost 1 base, J lost 11 bases, and 17 bases lay in between. This CDR3 contains 14 residues. CDR3: CATSRGCVQDAQYF. CDR3 nucleotide sequence: TGTGCCACCAGCAGAGGCTGCGTCCAAGATGCGCAGTACTTC.

The count of this clonotype is one. An end of the junction differs from the germline gene, which may be a read error. This chain joins TRBV7-8 and TRBJ1-2; D is undetermined. Per the germline V gene, CDR1 is SGHVS and CDR2 is FQNEAQ. CDR3 length: 13 amino acids. In DNA, the CDR3 is TGTGCCAGCAGCGGAGCGGGAGGAGCCGACAACCCGTTC. It codes for CASSGAGGADNPF.

This clonotype was counted a few times. V is TRBV19 and J is TRBJ2-1; TRBD2 aligns across 11 bases. The CDR3 loop spans 15 amino acids. J was trimmed by 5 bases and V by 9 bases; bases with no gene match: 9. CDR1 and CDR2 (germline): LNHDA, SQIVND (reference sequence). This chain's CDR3 is CASSLIAGGNNEQFF. CDR3 nucleotide sequence: TGTGCCAGCAGTTTGATAGCGGGAGGGAACAATGAGCAGTTCTTC.

Concerning this clonotype: No conserved phenylalanine or tryptophan is present at the end of the CDR3, so a read error is the likely explanation. The DNA is omitted, as the CDR3 cannot be located on it reliably, and the CDR3 follows TCRdb's listing. The chain uses TRBV24-1 and TRBJ2-1. The CDR3 sequence runs 15 residues, both termini included. From germline, CDR1 is KGHDR and CDR2 SFDVKD. The CDR3 loop is CATSDKETSYNEQSM.

The chain combines TRBV5-6 with TRBJ1-1, with 7 bases identical to TRBD1. This CDR3 has 15 amino acids. Germline-derived CDR1 and CDR2 are SGHDT and YYEEEE. V was clipped by 0 bases and J by 6 bases; unmatched bases: 8. The CDR3 here is CASSLEGAGFSEAFF. The CDR3 coding sequence is TGTGCCAGCAGCTTGGAGGGGGCAGGTTTCTCTGAAGCTTTCTTT.

V and J are TRBV7-2 and TRBJ1-6; possibly TRBD1 for D (6 bases). Trimming stripped 5 bases from V and 14 bases from J, with 25 bases between. The CDR3 extends over 16 amino acids. In germline, CDR1 is SGHTA, CDR2 FQGNSA. Here the CDR3 DNA reads TGTGCCAGCAGCATGGGCCCAGGGGACGGGGGCGAGGCCCTCCACTTT. This translates into CASSMGPGDGGEALHF.

The CDR3 loop is CASSFISGYEQYF. The CDR3 DNA reads as TGCGCCAGCAGCTTTATTAGCGGGTACGAGCAGTACTTC. The chain has TRBV5-1 and TRBJ2-7; 7 bases align to TRBD2. The CDR3 has 13 amino acids. Trimming at V came to 2 bases and at J to 4 bases, leaving 3 bases not matched to a gene. Looked up from germline, CDR1 is SGHRS and CDR2 is YFSETQ.

This sequence joins TRBV7-6 and TRBJ2-5, with D perhaps TRBD1 (5 bases). Germline V lookup: CDR1 SGHVS, CDR2 FNYEAQ. The CDR3 has 14 residues. V shed 5 bases and J shed 3 bases, with 13 bases lying between them. CDR3 loop: CASSPRPGKETQYF. As DNA, the CDR3 is TGTGCCAGCAGCCCCCGTCCAGGGAAAGAGACCCAGTACTTC.

On this clonotype: The DNA is left out, because the CDR3 cannot be placed on it with certainty; the CDR3 is given as TCRdb lists it. CDR3: CASSSGAREQYVGYF. The chain combines TRBV7-2 with TRBJ2-5; the table's D call of TRBD2 was not tested on the DNA. Including both end residues, the CDR3 is 15 amino acids long. CDR1 and CDR2 (germline): SGHTA, FQGNSA.

This clonotype has just a few counts. The chain links TRBV7-8 to TRBJ1-1, with a possible D match to TRBD1 (5 bases). CDR1 and CDR2 from the germline V gene are SGHVS and FQNEAQ. This CDR3 region has 13 residues. Trimming stripped 7 bases from V and 0 bases from J, with 9 bases between. CDR3 sequence reads: CASTVGVNTEAFF. The CDR3 region has the DNA TGTGCCAGCACCGTGGGGGTGAACACTGAAGCTTTCTTT.

This chain joins TRBV2 and TRBJ2-7, with 10 bases that match TRBD2. This CDR3 is 15 amino acids long. The germline V gene has CDR1 SNHLY and CDR2 FYNNEI. Germline trimming cut 2 bases from V and 2 bases from J; bases unmatched to any gene: 3. CDR3 in DNA: TGTGCCAGCAGTGAAAGTCTAGCGGGGGCCTACGAGCAGTACTTC. Amino acid sequence: CASSESLAGAYEQYF.

This clonotype was observed at least ten times. This sequence may be a read error, since a much larger clone differs from it by one base. This chain uses TRBV9 with TRBJ2-3; no definite D call. There are 14 residues in the CDR3. V lost 0 bases to trimming and J lost 15 bases, with 20 bases between them. Germline V gene sequence: CDR1 SGDLS, CDR2 YYNGEE. The CDR3 loop reads CASSVGSDPQYFYF. CDR3 sequence (DNA): TGTGCCAGCAGCGTAGGGTCAGATCCGCAGTATTTTTATTTT.